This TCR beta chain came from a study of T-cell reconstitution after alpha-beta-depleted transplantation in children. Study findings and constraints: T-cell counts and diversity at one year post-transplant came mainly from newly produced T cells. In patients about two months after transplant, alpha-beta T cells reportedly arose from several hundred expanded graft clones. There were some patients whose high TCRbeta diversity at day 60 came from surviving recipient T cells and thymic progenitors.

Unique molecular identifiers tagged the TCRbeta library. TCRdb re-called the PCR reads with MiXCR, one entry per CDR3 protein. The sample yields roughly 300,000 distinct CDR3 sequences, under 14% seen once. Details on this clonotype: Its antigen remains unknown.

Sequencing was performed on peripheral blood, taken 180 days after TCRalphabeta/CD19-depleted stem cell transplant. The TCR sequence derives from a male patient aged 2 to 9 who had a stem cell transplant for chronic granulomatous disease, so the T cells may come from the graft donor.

The CDR3 DNA reads TGTGCCAGCTCACCACCGTTAGGACTAGCGGGAGTCGAGCAGTACTTC. This codes for CASSPPLGLAGVEQYF. The V gene is TRBV18, the J gene TRBJ2-7; TRBD2 matches 13 bases. Germline trimming cut 0 bases from V and 6 bases from J; bases unmatched to any gene: 5. This CDR3 is built from 16 residues. Germline V CDR1 and CDR2: KGHSH, LQKENI.